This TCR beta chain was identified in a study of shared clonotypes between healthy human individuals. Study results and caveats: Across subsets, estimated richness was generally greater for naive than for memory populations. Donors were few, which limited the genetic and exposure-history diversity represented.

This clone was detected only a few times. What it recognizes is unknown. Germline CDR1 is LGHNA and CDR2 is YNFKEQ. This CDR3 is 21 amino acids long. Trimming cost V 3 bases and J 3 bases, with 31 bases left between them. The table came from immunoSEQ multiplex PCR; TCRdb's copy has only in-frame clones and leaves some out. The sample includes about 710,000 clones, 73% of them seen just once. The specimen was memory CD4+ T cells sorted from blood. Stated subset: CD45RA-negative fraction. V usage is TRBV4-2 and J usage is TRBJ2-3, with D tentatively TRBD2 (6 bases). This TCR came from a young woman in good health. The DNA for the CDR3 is TGTGCCAGCAGCCATGGACCCCCGGGGTTCCCGGGCGGGGATGCGACAGATACGCAGTATTTT. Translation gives CASSHGPPGFPGGDATDTQYF.